The present TCR beta chain was sequenced within a study of blood T cell repertoires in COVID-19. Sequencing used immunoSEQ multiplex PCR; TCRdb keeps in-frame clones, though not all of them. The data hold around 80,000 clones, with roughly 77% observed a single time. Sequencing was done on a sample of peripheral blood. The receptor comes from a man between 50 and 59 years old with active or convalescent COVID-19.

The CDR3 coding sequence is TGTGCCAGCAGGGTGACAGGGGGCGATGAAAAACTGTTTTTT. Its protein is CASRVTGGDEKLFF. V usage is TRBV6-5 and J usage is TRBJ1-4; 10 bases map to TRBD1. J was trimmed by 6 bases and V by 6 bases; bases with no gene match: 4. Germline V lookup: CDR1 MNHEY, CDR2 SVGAGI. This CDR3 is 14 amino acids long.